The subject of this entry is one TCR beta chain. Its antigen remains unidentified. The data were obtained in a study of early T cells in non-severe SARS-CoV-2 infection. Study findings and constraints: There was a bias toward anti-spike CD8 responses in VDJdb matching, which missed private and CD4 specificities.

The TCR library protocol attached unique molecular identifiers to the individual cDNA molecules. TCRdb recomputed calls from the 5' RACE reads with MiXCR, one row per CDR3 protein. This table holds roughly 34,000 distinct CDR3 sequences, less than 8% found once. Trimming at V came to 1 base and at J to 6 bases, leaving 9 bases not matched to a gene. Per the germline V gene, CDR1 is SGHKS and CDR2 is YYEKEE (reference sequence). The CDR3 contains 16 residues. Sequencing input: whole blood. The receptor comes from an adult who was a healthcare worker with PCR-confirmed SARS-CoV-2 infection or an uninfected control (not recorded which). The chain combines TRBV5-5 with TRBJ2-1; 8 bases match TRBD2. The CDR3 DNA reads as TGTGCCAGCAGCTTGATAGGCGGGGGGCGGGTCAATGAGCAGTTCTTC. It specifies CASSLIGGGRVNEQFF.